These 29 T cell receptor beta chains originate from one sample sequenced in a study of shared clonotypes between healthy human individuals. Naive CD8 isolation took CD45RO-negative cells positively selected for CCR7 and excluded terminally differentiated effector memory CD45RA+ cells. The method was immunoSEQ multiplex PCR; TCRdb's version includes in-frame clones alone and lacks a portion of them. Among under 1 million clones, almost 95% were seen once, and the ten largest hold nearly 25%. Input material: naive CD8+ T cells sorted from blood. The source is a man aged 25-45 years in good health.

The CDR3 nucleotides are TGTGCCAGCAGTATGACAGGGGGCCTCACCGGGGAGCTGTTTTTT. The encoded protein is CASSMTGGLTGELFF. This rearrangement joins TRBV27 to TRBJ2-2; 10 nucleotides agree with TRBD1. Germline V gene data show CDR1 as MNHEY and CDR2 as SMNVEV (reference sequence). The V and J ends lost 5 bases and 4 bases, in that order; junction bases with no gene match: 4. The CDR3 loop spans 15 amino acids.

This chain joins TRBV29-1 and TRBJ1-2; D might be TRBD1 (5 bases). V was cut by 3 bases and J by 5 bases, with 19 bases left in between. This CDR3 spans 15 amino acids. Germline V gene data show CDR1 as SQVTM and CDR2 as ANQGSEA. Here the CDR3 reads CSVDYQGNGGYGYTF. DNA of the CDR3: TGCAGCGTTGATTATCAGGGAAATGGAGGATATGGCTACACCTTC. Drawing the rest from reference TRBV29-1 and TRBJ1-2, the complete variable domain is SAVISQKPSRDICQRGTSLTIQCQVDSQVTMMFWYRQQPGQSLTLIATANQGSEATYESGFVIDKFPISRPNLTFSTLTVSNMSPEDSSIYLCSVDYQGNGGYGYTFGSGTRLTVV.

The chain employs TRBV9 and TRBJ1-1; tentative D call: TRBD1 (6 bases). Germline CDR1 reads SGDLS; CDR2 reads YYNGEE. This CDR3 is 14 amino acids long. V was pared by 4 bases and J by 4 bases, with 14 bases between. The CDR3 here is CASSPWKGGTEAFF. The CDR3 nucleotides are TGTGCCAGCAGCCCCTGGAAGGGGGGCACTGAAGCTTTCTTT.

The genes are TRBV27 and TRBJ2-5; possibly TRBD1 for D (6 bases). There are 13 residues in the CDR3. CDR1 is MNHEY, CDR2 SMNVEV, per germline (reference sequence). The germline V and J ends were trimmed by 0 bases and 5 bases, with 7 bases remaining between them. The CDR3 protein is CASSLSGGETQYF. The CDR3 coding sequence is TGTGCCAGCAGTTTATCAGGGGGTGAGACCCAGTACTTC.

The V gene is TRBV7-9, the J gene TRBJ2-7; the D gene is possibly TRBD2 (6 bases). This CDR3 has 14 residues. Germline CDR1 SEHNR, CDR2 FQNEAQ (reference sequence). Trimming removed 5 bases at V and 6 bases at J, with 17 bases between. The CDR3 coding sequence is TGTGCCAGCAGCCCACCCCCTCCCGGGGGCGAGCAGTACTTC. It translates to CASSPPPPGGEQYF.

A note on this clone: The sample has other DNA sequences that encode this CDR3 too. The J gene is TRBJ2-3, the V gene TRBV5-1; no clear D. This CDR3 is built from 12 residues. With 3 bases removed from V and 0 bases from J, the gap between germline ends came to 2 bases. In germline, CDR1 is SGHRS, CDR2 YFSETQ. In DNA form, the CDR3 reads TGCGCCAGCAGCTCAAGCACAGATACGCAGTATTTT. Protein product: CASSSSTDTQYF.

J is TRBJ1-2 and V is TRBV28; TRBD1 might be the D (5 bases). The CDR3 runs to 15 residues. CDR1 and CDR2 from the germline V gene are MDHEN and SYDVKM. V lost 2 bases, J lost 5 bases, and 15 bases lay in between. The CDR3: CASSLEWGGSYGYTF. CDR3 in DNA: TGTGCCAGCAGTTTAGAATGGGGCGGTAGTTATGGCTACACCTTC.

The V gene is TRBV7-9, the J gene TRBJ2-7; possible D gene TRBD2, 6 bases. Trimming took off 3 bases at V and 3 bases at J, with 12 bases between the two ends. Germline V gene sequence: CDR1 SEHNR, CDR2 FQNEAQ (reference sequence). There are 14 residues in the CDR3. The CDR3 DNA reads TGTGCCAGCAGCTTGGGACTTCTCAACTACGAGCAGTACTTC. Protein product: CASSLGLLNYEQYF.

This chain connects TRBV2 to TRBJ2-1, with TRBD2 identical over 7 bases. Trimming removed 5 bases from V and 6 bases from J; junction bases left unmatched: 7. Germline CDR1 and CDR2: SNHLY and FYNNEI. The CDR3 spans 14 residues. As DNA, the CDR3 is TGTGCCAGCAGTCCTGACATAGCGGGCAATGAGCAGTTCTTC. This translates into CASSPDIAGNEQFF. The variable domain in full, completed from reference TRBV2 and TRBJ2-1, reads EPEVTQTPSHQVTQMGQEVILRCVPISNHLYFYWYRQILGQKVEFLVSFYNNEISEKSEIFDDQFSVERPDGSNFTLKIRSTKLEDSAMYFCASSPDIAGNEQFFGPGTRLTVL.

This chain links TRBV28 with TRBJ2-3; tentatively, D is TRBD1 (6 bases). The CDR3 is 16 amino acids. The V gene lost 8 bases and the J gene lost 5 bases, with 23 bases spanning the gap. Germline lookup yields CDR1 MDHEN and CDR2 SYDVKM. CDR3 nucleotides: TGTGCCAGCGAGACAGTTGTCGACAGGTCGGGAGATACGCAGTATTTT. Encoded protein: CASETVVDRSGDTQYF.

This clone was recorded once. This chain links TRBV10-1 with TRBJ2-1; D perhaps matches TRBD1 (5 bases). The ends were cut back, 2 bases at V and 0 bases at J, with 11 bases in the middle. This CDR3 has 16 amino acids. In germline, CDR1 is WNHNN, CDR2 SYGVQD (reference sequence). CDR3 sequence (DNA): TGCGCCAGCAGTGAGGGGGCACAGAGCTCCTACAATGAGCAGTTCTTC. It specifies CASSEGAQSSYNEQFF.

The rearrangement uses TRBV21-1 and TRBJ2-2; the D segment call TRBD2 is taken from the table without a DNA check. TRBV21-1 is reported as a pseudogene. The CDR3 extends over 19 amino acids. CDR3 loop: CASSPRLWREALNTGELFF. In DNA, the CDR3 is TGTGCCAGCAGCCCCCGACTCTGGCGGGAGGCCCTGAACACCGGGGAGCTGTTTTTT.

The CDR3: CASSRYRNTGELFF. The CDR3 nucleotides read TGTGCCAGCAGCCGATATAGGAACACCGGGGAGCTGTTTTTT. This sequence joins TRBV7-9 and TRBJ2-2; D gene unclear. Deletions cut 5 bases from V and 1 base from J, with 8 bases between. CDR3 length equals 14 residues. From germline, CDR1 is SEHNR and CDR2 FQNEAQ (reference sequence).

V is TRBV28 and J is TRBJ2-7; D is unresolved. The CDR3 is 13 residues long. Germline V gene sequence: CDR1 MDHEN, CDR2 SYDVKM. The V end lost 3 bases, the J end lost 7 bases, and 13 bases lay between the germline ends. CDR3 amino acids: CASSFWAEREQYF. The DNA of the CDR3 is TGTGCCAGCAGTTTTTGGGCGGAAAGGGAGCAGTACTTC.

This clone was observed a single time. The V gene is TRBV5-1, the J gene TRBJ2-1, with TRBD1 identical over 8 bases. V was clipped by 0 bases and J by 5 bases; unmatched bases: 7. CDR1 SGHRS and CDR2 YFSETQ come from the germline V gene. CDR3 length: 16 residues. The CDR3 nucleotides read TGCGCCAGCAGCTTGGGTGGACAGGGTTTCGACAATGAGCAGTTCTTC. The encoded protein is CASSLGGQGFDNEQFF.

V is TRBV5-4 and J is TRBJ1-2, with no clear D. V was trimmed by 2 bases and J by 2 bases, leaving 19 bases between them. The CDR3 is made up of 17 amino acids. CDR1 SGHNT and CDR2 YYREEE come from the germline V gene (reference sequence). The CDR3 here is CASSLGGSFSINYGYTF. In DNA form, the CDR3 reads TGTGCCAGCAGCTTAGGTGGGTCCTTTTCGATCAACTATGGCTACACCTTC.

The V gene is TRBV5-6, the J gene TRBJ2-4; tentative D call: TRBD1 (6 bases). The V gene lost 3 bases and the J gene lost 9 bases, with 10 bases spanning the gap. This CDR3 spans 12 amino acids. The germline V gene has CDR1 SGHDT and CDR2 YYEEEE. The CDR3 DNA reads TGTGCCAGCAGCTCGGGACATTTCATTCAGTACTTC. It specifies CASSSGHFIQYF.

The J gene is TRBJ2-6, the V gene TRBV27, with D possibly being TRBD1 (7 bases). This CDR3 is 17 amino acids long. V shed 7 bases and J shed 0 bases, with 16 bases lying between them. In germline, CDR1 is MNHEY, CDR2 SMNVEV (reference sequence). This CDR3 is CASTGGKRSSGANVLTF. The CDR3 nucleotides read TGTGCCAGCACAGGGGGGAAGAGAAGCTCTGGGGCCAACGTCCTGACTTTC. The full variable domain, rest sourced from reference TRBV27 and TRBJ2-6, is EAQVTQNPRYLITVTGKKLTVTCSQNMNHEYMSWYRQDPGLGLRQIYYSMNVEVTDKGDVPEGYKVSRKEKRNFPLILESPSPNQTSLYFCASTGGKRSSGANVLTFGAGSRLTVL.

The V call is TRBV30, the J call TRBJ2-1; 10 bases are shared with TRBD2. This CDR3 comprises 16 residues. Germline loops: CDR1 GTSNPN, CDR2 SVGIG (reference sequence). V gave up 4 bases and J gave up 0 bases; unmatched junction bases: 6. CDR3 sequence reads: CAWTPRLAGSYNEQFF. In nucleotides, the CDR3 is TGTGCCTGGACCCCCCGACTAGCGGGCTCCTACAATGAGCAGTTCTTC.

The rearrangement joins TRBV2 to TRBJ2-1; TRBD2 aligns across 8 bases. V was pared by 3 bases and J by 4 bases, with 5 bases of the junction left unmatched. The CDR3 covers 15 residues. Germline lookup yields CDR1 SNHLY and CDR2 FYNNEI. The CDR3 coding sequence is TGTGCCAGCAGTGAGAGCGGGAGTGTTTACAATGAGCAGTTCTTC. It translates to CASSESGSVYNEQFF.

The chain joins TRBV5-5 to TRBJ2-7; D gene ambiguous. CDR3 length equals 15 residues. The germline gives CDR1 SGHKS, CDR2 YYEKEE (reference sequence). V shed 1 base and J shed 5 bases, with 16 bases lying between them. The DNA of the CDR3 is TGTGCCAGCAGCTTGCCCGGTGGGGAATTCAACGAGCAGTACTTC. Residues: CASSLPGGEFNEQYF. Together with reference TRBV5-5 and TRBJ2-7, the CDR3 gives the full variable domain: DAGVTQSPTHLIKTRGQQVTLRCSPISGHKSVSWYQQVLGQGPQFIFQYYEKEERGRGNFPDRFSARQFPNYSSELNVNALLLGDSALYLCASSLPGGEFNEQYFGPGTRLTVT.

The V and J genes are TRBV5-6 and TRBJ1-2; D is unclear. CDR1 is SGHDT and CDR2 is YYEEEE in the germline V gene. This CDR3 is 13 amino acids long. Between the trimmed V and J ends, which lost 7 bases and 2 bases, there was a span of 12 bases. CDR3 sequence (DNA): TGTGCCAGCGCGTCGGGGTTGAACTATGGCTACACCTTC. Amino acid sequence: CASASGLNYGYTF.

J is TRBJ2-5 and V is TRBV5-6; 13 bases are a match to TRBD2. Germline V lookup: CDR1 SGHDT, CDR2 YYEEEE. The V segment lost 3 bases and the J segment 9 bases; nucleotides outside the gene matches: 5. The CDR3 sequence is 14 residues long. The CDR3 here is CASSSGLAGAPQYF. DNA for the CDR3: TGTGCCAGCAGCTCCGGACTAGCGGGAGCTCCCCAGTACTTC.

The V call is TRBV11-2, the J call TRBJ1-2; D is unresolved. CDR3 length: 14 amino acids. Trimming removed 4 bases at V and 8 bases at J, with 17 bases between. The germline V gene encodes CDR1 SGHAT and CDR2 FQNNGV. CDR3 sequence reads: CASSSPYIRFGYTF. In nucleotides, the CDR3 is TGTGCCAGCAGCTCCCCGTACATTCGGTTCGGCTACACCTTC.

The chain carries TRBV6-6 and TRBJ1-2, with a possible D match to TRBD1 (5 bases). V was pared by 2 bases and J by 7 bases, with 8 bases between. Germline CDR1 reads MNHNY; CDR2 reads SVGAGI (reference sequence). The CDR3 covers 12 residues. The CDR3 coding sequence is TGTGCCAGCAGTTACGGGGGTGGTGGCTACACCTTC. It translates to CASSYGGGGYTF.

V gene TRBV5-1 combines with J gene TRBJ2-1; 9 bases are a match to TRBD2. There are 16 residues in the CDR3. V trimming: 0 bases; J trimming: 8 bases; junction bases outside the gene matches: 9. Looked up from germline, CDR1 is SGHRS and CDR2 is YFSETQ. Here the CDR3 DNA reads TGCGCCAGCAGCTTGGTGCTAGCGGGAAGGCTTGATGAGCAGTTCTTC. It is translated as CASSLVLAGRLDEQFF.

The J gene is TRBJ2-7, the V gene TRBV14; D might be TRBD2 (5 bases). The CDR3 totals 18 residues. Trimming stripped 0 bases from V and 4 bases from J, with 22 bases between. Germline assignment: CDR1 SGHDN and CDR2 FVKESK. CDR3 residues: CASSQEHPPWLAYYEQYF. Written as DNA, the CDR3 is TGTGCCAGCAGCCAAGAGCACCCACCGTGGCTAGCCTATTACGAGCAGTACTTC.

This sequence joins TRBV9 and TRBJ2-7; TRBD2 matches at 9 bases. The CDR3 covers 15 residues. From germline, CDR1 is SGDLS and CDR2 YYNGEE. V gave up 4 bases and J gave up 4 bases; unmatched junction bases: 9. The CDR3 is CASSSAGTSMYEQYF. The CDR3 DNA is TGTGCCAGCAGCTCTGCCGGGACTAGCATGTACGAGCAGTACTTC.

The chain links TRBV6-5 to TRBJ1-5; tentatively, D is TRBD1 (5 bases). The CDR3 is 13 residues long. Germline-derived CDR1 and CDR2 are MNHEY and SVGAGI. V lost 3 bases, J lost 8 bases, and 11 bases lay in between. The CDR3 DNA reads as TGTGCCAGCAGTTATTATGGGGGGGAGCCCCAGCATTTT. As protein: CASSYYGGEPQHF.